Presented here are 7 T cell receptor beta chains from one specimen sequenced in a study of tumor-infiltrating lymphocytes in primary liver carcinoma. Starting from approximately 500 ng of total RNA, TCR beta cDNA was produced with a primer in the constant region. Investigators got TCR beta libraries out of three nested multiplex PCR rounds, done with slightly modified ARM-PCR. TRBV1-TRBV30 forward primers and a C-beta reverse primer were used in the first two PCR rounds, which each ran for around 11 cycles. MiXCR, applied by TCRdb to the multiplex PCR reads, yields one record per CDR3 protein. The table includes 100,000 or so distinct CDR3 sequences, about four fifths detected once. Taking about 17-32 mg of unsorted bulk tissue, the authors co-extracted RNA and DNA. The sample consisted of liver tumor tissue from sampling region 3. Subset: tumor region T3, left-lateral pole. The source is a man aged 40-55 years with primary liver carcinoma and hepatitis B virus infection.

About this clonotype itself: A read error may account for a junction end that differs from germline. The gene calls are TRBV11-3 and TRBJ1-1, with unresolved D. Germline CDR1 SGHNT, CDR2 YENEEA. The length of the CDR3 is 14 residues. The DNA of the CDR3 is TGTGCCAGTAGCTCGGGAGCAGGAGGCATTGAAGCTTTCTTT. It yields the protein CASSSGAGGIEAFF.

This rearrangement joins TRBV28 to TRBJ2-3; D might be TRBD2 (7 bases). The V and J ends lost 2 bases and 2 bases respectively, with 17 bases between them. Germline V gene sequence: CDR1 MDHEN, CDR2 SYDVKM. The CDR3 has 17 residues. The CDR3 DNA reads TGTGCCAGCAGTTTAGGAGGGGGGGGGACCAACACAGATACGCAGTATTTT. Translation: CASSLGGGGTNTDTQYF. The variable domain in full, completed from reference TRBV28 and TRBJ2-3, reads DVKVTQSSRYLVKRTGEKVFLECVQDMDHENMFWYRQDPGLGLRLIYFSYDVKMKEKGDIPEGYSVSREKKERFSLILESASTNQTSMYLCASSLGGGGTNTDTQYFGPGTRLTVL.

The CDR3 loop is CASSSPGTGPYEQYF. CDR3 nucleotide sequence: TGCGCCAGCAGCTCCCCCGGGACCGGACCCTACGAGCAGTACTTC. V and J are TRBV5-1 and TRBJ2-7; possibly TRBD1 or TRBD2 for D (5 bases each). CDR3 size: 15 residues. Trimming pared 3 bases from V and 2 bases from J, leaving 15 bases between. Germline CDR1 and CDR2: SGHRS and YFSETQ.

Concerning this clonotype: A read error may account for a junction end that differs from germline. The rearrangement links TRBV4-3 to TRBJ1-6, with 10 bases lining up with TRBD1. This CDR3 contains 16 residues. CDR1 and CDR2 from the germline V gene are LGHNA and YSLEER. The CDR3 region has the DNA TGCGCCAGCAGCTTATGGGACAGGGGAAGGAATTCAACCCTCCACTTT. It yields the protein CASSLWDRGRNSTLHF.

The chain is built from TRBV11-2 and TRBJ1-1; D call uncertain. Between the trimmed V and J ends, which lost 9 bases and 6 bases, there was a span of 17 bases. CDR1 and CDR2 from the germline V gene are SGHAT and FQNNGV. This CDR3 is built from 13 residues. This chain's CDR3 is CASTRSGNSEAFF. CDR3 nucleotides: TGTGCCAGTACCCGGTCGGGAAACTCTGAAGCTTTCTTT.

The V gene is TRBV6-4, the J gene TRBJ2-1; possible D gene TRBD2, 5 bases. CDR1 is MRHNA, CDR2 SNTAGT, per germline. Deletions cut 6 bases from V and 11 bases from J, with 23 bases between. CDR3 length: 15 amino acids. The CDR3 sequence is CASSKLVGEMSKQFF. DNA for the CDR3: TGTGCCAGCAGCAAACTAGTGGGAGAGATGAGTAAGCAGTTCTTC.

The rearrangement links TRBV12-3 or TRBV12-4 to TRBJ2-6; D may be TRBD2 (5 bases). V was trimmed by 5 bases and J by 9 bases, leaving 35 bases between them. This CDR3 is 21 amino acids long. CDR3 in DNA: TGTGCCAGCAGTCGGACCCTACTAGTCCCCGGTCGGGCCTCTGGGATCAACGTCCTGACTTTC. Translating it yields CASSRTLLVPGRASGINVLTF.